This TCR beta chain was sequenced in a study of control samples from healthy donors and cancer patients. Sequenced by immunoSEQ multiplex PCR; TCRdb stores in-frame clones only, minus some. The table records 70,000 to 100,000 clones, approximately 91% of them present only once. Germline values: CDR1 LGHDT, CDR2 YNNKEL (reference sequence). The CDR3 length is 17 residues. The V and J ends lost 4 bases and 0 bases respectively, with 19 bases between them. The clonotype was recovered from a woman aged 60-75 years in good health. V is TRBV3-1 (or the pseudogene TRBV3-2) and J is TRBJ2-7, with D tentatively TRBD2 (6 bases). Sequencing input: blood. This CDR3 is CASSPPPERVSSYEQYF. The CDR3 DNA reads TGTGCCAGCAGCCCCCCTCCCGAGCGGGTGTCCTCCTACGAGCAGTACTTC.